Below, 25 T cell receptor beta chains from the same sample are listed, as sequenced in a study of early T cells in non-severe SARS-CoV-2 infection. A single record per CDR3 protein comes from TCRdb applying MiXCR to the 5' RACE reads. This sample yields fewer than 40,000 distinct CDR3 sequences, of which 4.5% to 7.5% are seen a single time; approximately 4.6% belongs to the top ten. Sequenced: whole blood. These receptors came from an adult who was a healthcare worker with PCR-confirmed SARS-CoV-2 infection or an uninfected control (not recorded which).

This clonotype was seen many times. The V and J genes are TRBV12-3 or TRBV12-4 and TRBJ2-2; maybe TRBD2 (7 bases). V lost 1 base, J lost 9 bases, and 9 bases lay in between. The CDR3 sequence is 13 residues long. Written as DNA, the CDR3 is TGTGCCAGCAGTTTAGGGGGGGGCCGGGAGCTGTTTTTT. This translates into CASSLGGGRELFF.

This clonotype was observed at least ten times. In nucleotides, the CDR3 is TGTGCCAGCAGCCTTACAAGGGATGAAACAGATACGCAGTATTTT. Protein product: CASSLTRDETDTQYF. The V gene is TRBV5-6, the J gene TRBJ2-3; D not resolved. The CDR3 has 15 residues. Trimming removed 4 bases at V and 3 bases at J, with 15 bases between. CDR1 SGHDT and CDR2 YYEEEE come from the germline V gene.

The chain combines TRBV28 with TRBJ2-5; no reliable D call. Germline-derived CDR1 and CDR2 are MDHEN and SYDVKM. CDR3 length: 14 amino acids. Trimming took 5 bases from V and 6 from J, leaving 16 bases between them. The CDR3 nucleotides are TGTGCCAGCAGTCGGACCGTGGCTGGGAAGACCCAGTACTTC. Translation: CASSRTVAGKTQYF.

The V gene is TRBV7-4, the J gene TRBJ2-2; the D is unclear. Trimming took 3 bases from V and 2 from J, leaving 1 base between them. The CDR3 is made up of 12 amino acids. Per germline, CDR1 SGHVT and CDR2 SQSDAQ. The DNA for the CDR3 is TGTGCCAGCAGCTTCAACACCGGGGAGCTGTTTTTT. It is translated as CASSFNTGELFF. The whole variable domain, remainder taken from reference TRBV7-4 and TRBJ2-2, is GAGVSQSPRYKVAKRGRDVALRCDSISGHVTLYWYRQTLGQGSEVLTYSQSDAQRDKSGRPSGRFSAERPERSVSTLKIQRTEQGDSAVYLCASSFNTGELFFGEGSRLTVL.

This clonotype was observed a few times. The CDR3 spells CASSFSEFESPLHF. The CDR3 coding sequence is TGTGCCAGCAGCTTTTCGGAGTTCGAATCACCCCTCCACTTT. The chain recombines TRBV7-9 with TRBJ1-6; D not certain. The CDR3 is 14 amino acids. With 3 bases removed from V and 10 bases from J, the gap between germline ends came to 13 bases. Germline V gives CDR1 SEHNR, CDR2 FQNEAQ (reference sequence).

This clonotype was counted at least ten times. The V gene is TRBV27, the J gene TRBJ2-5; D gene ambiguous. Trimming cost V 3 bases and J 1 base, with 12 bases left between them. The CDR3 covers 15 residues. Germline V gives CDR1 MNHEY, CDR2 SMNVEV (reference sequence). The CDR3 DNA reads as TGTGCCAGCAGTTTGTTGCCGGCCAGCCAAGAGACCCAGTACTTC. Translated, it gives CASSLLPASQETQYF.

In its sample, this clonotype ranks as medium-sized. This rearrangement joins TRBV20-1 to TRBJ2-1, with D uncertain. The length of the CDR3 is 12 residues. Germline V gives CDR1 DFQATT, CDR2 SNEGSKA (reference sequence). In DNA form, the CDR3 reads TGCAGGGCCGACTCGGCGTGGAATGAGCAGTTCTTC. This sequence encodes CRADSAWNEQFF.

Details on this clonotype: A much larger clonotype is one base distant, so this may be a read error. The CDR3 DNA sequence: TGTGCCTGCAGCCCACAGGGGATTACCTACGAGCAGTACTTC. The encoded protein is CACSPQGITYEQYF. The chain combines TRBV28 with TRBJ2-7; TRBD1 aligns across 7 bases. This CDR3 is 14 amino acids long. Looked up from germline, CDR1 is MDHEN and CDR2 is SYDVKM.

This clonotype was counted at least ten times. This chain connects TRBV7-3 to TRBJ1-1, with 12 positions matching TRBD1. This CDR3 contains 15 residues. Trimming took 8 bases from V and 6 from J; bases not matched to a gene: 10. CDR1 is SGHTA, CDR2 FQGTGA, per germline. This CDR3 is CASAGTGGAKAEAFF. The CDR3 region has the DNA TGTGCCAGCGCAGGGACAGGGGGCGCGAAGGCTGAAGCTTTCTTT.

In this sample, this clonotype turned up many times. J is TRBJ2-2 and V is TRBV4-1; no clear D gene. Germline CDR1 is MGHRA and CDR2 is YSYEKL. The CDR3 covers 15 residues. The ends were cut back, 1 base at V and 3 bases at J, with 9 bases in the middle. The CDR3 sequence: CASSQGPVYTGELFF. In DNA, the CDR3 is TGCGCCAGCAGCCAAGGTCCAGTCTACACCGGGGAGCTGTTTTTT.

This clonotype was recorded a few times. The gene calls are TRBV7-2 and TRBJ2-3; D remains ambiguous. The CDR3 is 17 amino acids. Trimming took 5 bases from V and 0 from J, leaving 18 bases between them. From germline, CDR1 is SGHTA and CDR2 FQGNSA. CDR3 loop: CASSHPPFLASTDTQYF. In DNA, the CDR3 is TGTGCCAGCAGCCACCCACCTTTTTTGGCGAGCACAGATACGCAGTATTTT.

This clonotype occurred many times. The V and J genes are TRBV28 and TRBJ1-6; TRBD1 aligns across 9 bases. The germline V gene has CDR1 MDHEN and CDR2 SYDVKM. This CDR3 spans 15 amino acids. J gave up 6 bases and V 6 bases, and 6 bases lay outside the gene matches. The CDR3 loop reads CASRNTGGGNSPLHF. Written as DNA, the CDR3 is TGTGCCAGCAGAAATACAGGGGGCGGTAATTCACCCCTCCACTTT.

In its sample, this clonotype was seen many times. The V and J genes are TRBV6-1 and TRBJ2-1, with 13 bases that match TRBD2. V was pared by 6 bases and J by 4 bases, with 3 bases of the junction left unmatched. CDR1 MNHNS and CDR2 SASEGT come from the germline V gene. There are 15 residues in the CDR3. The CDR3 loop is CASSAGLAGYNEQFF. Written as DNA, the CDR3 is TGTGCCAGCAGCGCGGGACTAGCGGGGTACAATGAGCAGTTCTTC.

This clonotype was detected many times. The V gene is TRBV6-4, the J gene TRBJ2-1; D gene ambiguous. Germline V gene sequence: CDR1 MRHNA, CDR2 SNTAGT. V was pared by 3 bases and J by 6 bases, with 12 bases between. CDR3 length equals 14 residues. CDR3 sequence: CASSEDSSANEQFF. The CDR3 bases are TGTGCCAGCAGTGAGGATAGTTCGGCCAATGAGCAGTTCTTC.

The chain combines TRBV7-3 with TRBJ2-1; 9 bases line up with TRBD2. Germline V gene data show CDR1 as SGHTA and CDR2 as FQGTGA. Trimming removed 6 bases from V and 5 bases from J; junction bases left unmatched: 5. The CDR3 has 14 residues. CDR3 region: CASRPAGGDNEQFF. CDR3 nucleotide sequence: TGTGCCAGCAGGCCAGCGGGAGGAGACAATGAGCAGTTCTTC.

Many counts were recorded for this clonotype. This chain uses TRBV14 with TRBJ2-1; D unclear. V lost 1 base and J lost 2, with 9 bases in between. Per the germline V gene, CDR1 is SGHDN and CDR2 is FVKESK. The CDR3 runs 15 residues. CDR3 region: CASSQGPPAYNEQFF. The CDR3 region has the DNA TGTGCCAGCAGCCAAGGTCCGCCCGCCTACAATGAGCAGTTCTTC.

Many counts were recorded for this clonotype. This CDR3 reads CASSIDPPSPGSTDTQYF. CDR3 DNA: TGTGCCAGTAGTATAGACCCCCCGAGTCCCGGGAGCACAGATACGCAGTATTTT. V is TRBV19 and J is TRBJ2-3; no clear D gene. Trimming took 0 bases from V and 0 from J, leaving 16 bases between them. This CDR3 contains 18 residues. Germline loops: CDR1 LNHDA, CDR2 SQIVND (reference sequence). The complete variable domain, with remaining parts taken from reference TRBV19 and TRBJ2-3, reads DGGITQSPKYLFRKEGQNVTLSCEQNLNHDAMYWYRQDPGQGLRLIYYSQIVNDFQKGDIAEGYSVSREKKESFPLTVTSAQKNPTAFYLCASSIDPPSPGSTDTQYFGPGTRLTVL.

This clonotype appeared many times. The genes are TRBV5-1 and TRBJ2-7; 7 positions agree with TRBD2. Unmatched junction bases numbered 8, after V lost 4 bases and J lost 4 bases. This CDR3 spans 14 amino acids. CDR1 is SGHRS, CDR2 YFSETQ, per germline. The CDR3 is CASSGPSGQYEQYF. In DNA, the CDR3 is TGCGCCAGCAGCGGTCCTAGCGGACAATACGAGCAGTACTTC.

This clonotype has only a few counts. V is TRBV9 and J is TRBJ1-5, with D tentatively TRBD1 (6 bases). From germline, CDR1 is SGDLS and CDR2 YYNGEE. V lost 3 bases to trimming and J lost 3 bases, with 10 bases between them. This CDR3 has 14 residues. The CDR3 spells CASSAGHHNQPQHF. DNA of the CDR3: TGTGCCAGCAGCGCGGGACACCACAATCAGCCCCAGCATTTT.

This clonotype occurred many times. V and J are TRBV4-1 and TRBJ2-3; TRBD2 aligns across 10 bases. Unmatched junction bases numbered 7, after V lost 1 base and J lost 0 bases. This CDR3 spans 18 amino acids. CDR1 is MGHRA, CDR2 YSYEKL, per germline. The CDR3 region has the DNA TGCGCCAGCAGCCAAGTCGGAGCGGGAGGGTCGAGCACAGATACGCAGTATTTT. It specifies CASSQVGAGGSSTDTQYF.

This clonotype was detected only a few times. The rearrangement links TRBV7-6 to TRBJ2-2; 7 bases agree with TRBD1. V shed 5 bases, J shed 3 bases, and the junction held 3 bases outside the gene matches. This CDR3 comprises 14 residues. Germline CDR1 reads SGHVS; CDR2 reads FNYEAQ. This CDR3 is CASSRTGDTGELFF. DNA of the CDR3: TGTGCCAGCAGCCGAACAGGGGACACCGGGGAGCTGTTTTTT.

There are many counts of this clonotype. The V and J genes are TRBV12-3 or TRBV12-4 and TRBJ1-1; TRBD1 might be the D (5 bases). The ends were cut back, 7 bases at V and 6 bases at J, with 18 bases in the middle. The CDR3 is made up of 14 amino acids. Here the CDR3 reads CASNSPGPNSEAFF. The CDR3 DNA follows: TGTGCCAGCAATTCACCGGGGCCTAACTCTGAAGCTTTCTTT.

This clonotype has ten or more counts. The CDR3 DNA is TGTGCCAGCAGCTTGACTAGCGGAAACACAGATACGCAGTATTTT. As protein: CASSLTSGNTDTQYF. The chain couples TRBV5-4 to TRBJ2-3; 8 nucleotides agree with TRBD2. Trimming removed 1 base from V and 2 bases from J; junction bases left unmatched: 3. This CDR3 has 15 residues. Germline V gene data show CDR1 as SGHNT and CDR2 as YYREEE (reference sequence).

This clonotype was counted ten times or more. The CDR3 is CASRMRAADTQYF. The CDR3, as DNA: TGTGCCAGCCGGATGCGGGCGGCAGATACGCAGTATTTT. The chain is built from TRBV7-9 and TRBJ2-3, with a tentative D call TRBD2 (5 bases). Germline V gene lookup returns CDR1 SEHNR and CDR2 FQNEAQ (reference sequence). Trimming pared 8 bases from V and 4 bases from J, leaving 13 bases between. CDR3 length: 13 residues.

This clonotype has ten or more counts. The J gene is TRBJ2-6, the V gene TRBV20-1; D not certain. The germline CDR1 and CDR2 sequences are DFQATT and SNEGSKA (reference sequence). Trimming stripped 3 bases from V and 1 base from J, with 4 bases between. CDR3 size: 13 residues. The CDR3 nucleotides are TGCAGTGCTAGTGTTTCTGGGGCCAACGTCCTGACTTTC. Amino acid sequence: CSASVSGANVLTF.